Detailed here is one T cell receptor (beta chain). This entry comes from a study of OX40 agonist ivuxolimab in advanced cancers. Study summary: The eligibility criteria allowed prior anti-PD-1, anti-PD-L1 or anti-CTLA-4 therapy, and 30% to 40% had some.

The data were produced by immunoSEQ multiplex PCR, yet TCRdb's version contains in-frame clones alone and is incomplete. The sample records about 30,000 clones, over 60% being singletons. The sequence derives from an adult with an advanced solid tumor such as melanoma, head and neck, liver or kidney cancer. This sample comprised CD4+ or CD8+ T cells sorted from blood, obtained in a trial of the OX40 agonist ivuxolimab.

The CDR3 reads CASSFNQAGGYGYTF. The CDR3 coding sequence is TGCGCCAGCAGCTTCAACCAGGCAGGAGGCTATGGCTACACCTTC. The chain is built from TRBV5-1 and TRBJ1-2; D is unresolved. This CDR3 is built from 15 residues. CDR1 SGHRS and CDR2 YFSETQ come from the germline V gene. Between the trimmed V and J ends, which lost 2 bases and 4 bases, there was a span of 15 bases. Looking up the rest from reference TRBV5-1 and TRBJ1-2 gives the full variable domain: KAGVTQTPRYLIKTRGQQVTLSCSPISGHRSVSWYQQTPGQGLQFLFEYFSETQRNKGNFPGRFSGRQFSNSRSEMNVSTLELGDSALYLCASSFNQAGGYGYTFGSGTRLTVV.